This passage covers 31 T cell receptor beta chains from one sample sequenced in a study of blood T cell repertoires in COVID-19 (dated by TCRdb to 2020 to 2021). The library was obtained by the immunoSEQ multiplex PCR assay. What TCRdb holds here is the immuneACCESS table cut down to in-frame rearrangements. Part of the clones is not present; checked against another copy, under half of the missing clones reflect an unresolved V gene, and the others are unexplained. For this sample the table gives roughly 150,000 clones, of which about four fifths were detected only once. Around 8% of the sample rests with the top ten. Sequencing used peripheral blood. These receptors all stem from a woman between 55 and 75 years old with COVID-19, enrolled during active disease.

The chain has TRBV3-1 (or the pseudogene TRBV3-2) and TRBJ2-5; 9 positions match TRBD2. This CDR3 region has 16 residues. J gave up 3 bases and V 4 bases, and 9 bases lay outside the gene matches. Per the germline V gene, CDR1 is LGHDT and CDR2 is YNNKEL (reference sequence). This CDR3 is CASSPRTRTSEETQYF. The CDR3 coding sequence is TGTGCCAGCAGCCCTAGAACCAGGACTAGCGAAGAGACCCAGTACTTC.

In this sample, this clone turned up a few times. This rearrangement joins TRBV5-6 to TRBJ2-7; the match to TRBD2 covers 10 bases. The V and J ends lost 4 bases and 6 bases, in that order; junction bases with no gene match: 7. CDR3 length: 14 residues. The germline gives CDR1 SGHDT, CDR2 YYEEEE. The CDR3 region is CASSTTSGPPEQYF. CDR3 in DNA: TGTGCCAGCAGCACGACTAGCGGGCCACCCGAGCAGTACTTC.

This clone was seen a handful of times. The gene calls are TRBV6-5 and TRBJ2-5, with TRBD1 matching over 8 bases. The germline gives CDR1 MNHEY, CDR2 SVGAGI. This CDR3 spans 15 amino acids. V shed 10 bases, J shed 2 bases, and the junction held 12 bases outside the gene matches. This CDR3 reads CATSTRTGSQETQYF. The CDR3 DNA is TGTGCCACCAGCACTAGGACAGGGTCGCAAGAGACCCAGTACTTC.

The chain recombines TRBV6-5 with TRBJ1-4, with D possibly matching TRBD1 (5 bases). CDR1 is MNHEY, CDR2 SVGAGI, per germline. Deletions cut 5 bases from V and 8 bases from J, with 18 bases between. The CDR3 covers 15 residues. The CDR3 is CASSPGLGGEEKLFF. For the CDR3, the DNA is TGTGCCAGCAGTCCAGGGTTGGGGGGTGAAGAAAAACTGTTTTTT.

The chain employs TRBV7-8 and TRBJ2-5; the match to TRBD1 covers 8 bases. The CDR3 runs 16 residues. The V and J ends lost 0 bases and 6 bases, in that order; junction bases with no gene match: 9. Germline V CDR1 and CDR2: SGHVS, FQNEAQ. CDR3 sequence reads: CASSLAKAGGRQTQYF. CDR3 DNA sequence: TGTGCCAGCAGCTTAGCGAAAGCAGGGGGCAGACAGACCCAGTACTTC.

The genes are TRBV15 and TRBJ2-1; D call uncertain. The CDR3 extends over 15 amino acids. Deletions cut 0 bases from V and 8 bases from J, with 14 bases between. Germline loops: CDR1 LNHNV, CDR2 YYDKDF (reference sequence). The CDR3 spells CATSRDFSRVDEQFF. CDR3 nucleotides: TGTGCCACCAGCAGAGATTTCTCCCGCGTGGATGAGCAGTTCTTC.

The CDR3 protein is CASSVTSGNYEQYF. The CDR3 bases are TGCGCCAGCAGCGTGACATCCGGGAACTACGAGCAGTACTTC. This chain uses TRBV5-1 with TRBJ2-7; D might be TRBD2 (5 bases). The V end was cut by 4 bases, the J end by 3 bases, with 14 bases between. This CDR3 has 14 residues. Germline V gene sequence: CDR1 SGHRS, CDR2 YFSETQ.

The chain has TRBV14 and TRBJ2-3, with 7 bases that match TRBD1. In germline, CDR1 is SGHDN, CDR2 FVKESK. Trimming cost V 0 bases and J 4 bases; bases outside gene matches: 4. The CDR3 sequence is 15 residues long. The CDR3 nucleotides read TGTGCCAGCAGCCAAGAAAGGCAGGGGGCAGATACGCAGTATTTT. This gives the protein CASSQERQGADTQYF.

DNA for the CDR3: TGTGCCAGCAGCCCCAAGTCTAGCGCGGACCTTTACGAGCAGTACTTC. Protein sequence: CASSPKSSADLYEQYF. The V call is TRBV7-6, the J call TRBJ2-7; perhaps TRBD2 as D (6 bases). The CDR3 covers 16 residues. V lost 5 bases, J lost 4 bases, and 21 bases lay in between. CDR1 and CDR2 (germline): SGHVS, FNYEAQ.

The gene calls are TRBV29-1 and TRBJ1-5; 7 bases are a match to TRBD1. J was trimmed by 0 bases and V by 5 bases; bases with no gene match: 4. The CDR3 spans 14 residues. Germline V lookup: CDR1 SQVTM, CDR2 ANQGSEA. As DNA, the CDR3 is TGCAGCGTTAGGACAGGTGATAGCAATCAGCCCCAGCATTTT. It yields the protein CSVRTGDSNQPQHF.

The chain is built from TRBV7-9 and TRBJ2-1, with 7 bases aligning to TRBD2. The CDR3 is 14 residues long. CDR1 and CDR2 (germline): SEHNR, FQNEAQ (reference sequence). The V and J ends lost 8 bases and 0 bases, in that order; junction bases with no gene match: 4. The CDR3 region is CASQRGGSYNEQFF. CDR3 nucleotides: TGTGCCAGCCAGCGGGGCGGCTCCTACAATGAGCAGTTCTTC.

The rearrangement links TRBV15 to TRBJ1-1; a weak D match, TRBD1 (5 bases). V was shortened by 5 bases and J by 4 bases, with 14 bases between the two germline ends. Germline CDR1 reads LNHNV; CDR2 reads YYDKDF (reference sequence). The CDR3 is made up of 14 amino acids. CDR3 in amino acids: CATSAGRVPTEAFF. In DNA form, the CDR3 reads TGTGCCACCAGCGCGGGGCGGGTTCCCACTGAAGCTTTCTTT.

This chain uses TRBV3-1 (or the pseudogene TRBV3-2) with TRBJ2-2, with D possibly being TRBD2 (6 bases). The CDR3 is 15 amino acids. CDR1 and CDR2 from the germline V gene are LGHDT and YNNKEL (reference sequence). Trimming left V 1 base short and J 3 bases short, with 9 bases between. This chain's CDR3 is CASSQGSGYTGELFF. The CDR3 DNA sequence: TGTGCCAGCAGCCAAGGTAGCGGATACACCGGGGAGCTGTTTTTT.

This rearrangement joins TRBV29-1 to TRBJ2-1; 7 positions agree with TRBD2. CDR3 length: 14 amino acids. The V and J ends lost 7 bases and 5 bases, in that order; junction bases with no gene match: 11. The germline V gene has CDR1 SQVTM and CDR2 ANQGSEA. The CDR3 DNA reads TGCAGCGGTGGAGGGAATGCGGGAGACAATGAGCAGTTCTTC. Protein: CSGGGNAGDNEQFF.

The CDR3 DNA follows: TGTGCCAGCAGCGCAACCGGACAGGGAGGCTACACCTTC. It codes for CASSATGQGGYTF. The chain recombines TRBV7-2 with TRBJ1-2; the match to TRBD1 covers 8 bases. The CDR3 sequence is 13 residues long. Germline lookup yields CDR1 SGHTA and CDR2 FQGNSA. J lost 8 bases, V lost 5 bases, and 7 bases had no gene match.

V usage is TRBV2 and J usage is TRBJ1-2; D gene unclear. The CDR3 is 13 residues long. V shed 3 bases and J shed 4 bases, with 9 bases lying between them. Per germline, CDR1 SNHLY and CDR2 FYNNEI. Written as DNA, the CDR3 is TGTGCCAGCAGTGACAGAGGCCTCTATGGCTACACCTTC. Protein sequence: CASSDRGLYGYTF.

V is TRBV7-9 and J is TRBJ2-3; 11 bases agree with TRBD2. Germline CDR1 is SEHNR and CDR2 is FQNEAQ (reference sequence). This CDR3 comprises 16 residues. Trimming took 4 bases from V and 5 from J; bases not matched to a gene: 8. The CDR3 DNA sequence: TGTGCCAGCAGCTCTAGCGGGAGGACGCTAGTAGATACGCAGTATTTT. It is translated as CASSSSGRTLVDTQYF.

This chain joins TRBV10-1 and TRBJ2-7; D is perhaps TRBD1 (5 bases). V shed 3 bases and J shed 0 bases, with 18 bases lying between them. The germline CDR1 and CDR2 sequences are WNHNN and SYGVQD (reference sequence). The CDR3 loop spans 17 amino acids. In DNA form, the CDR3 reads TGCGCCAGCAGTGAAACGACAGATCGTTGCTTCTCCTACGAGCAGTACTTC. Its translation: CASSETTDRCFSYEQYF.

J is TRBJ2-5 and V is TRBV12-3 or TRBV12-4, with TRBD1 as a possible D gene (5 bases). The CDR3 extends over 13 amino acids. V shed 5 bases and J shed 5 bases, with 12 bases lying between them. CDR3 amino acids: CASSQGSVETQYF. Here the CDR3 DNA reads TGTGCCAGCAGTCAGGGTTCTGTGGAGACCCAGTACTTC.

V and J are TRBV28 and TRBJ2-7; possibly TRBD1 for D (6 bases). This CDR3 has 14 residues. V lost 4 bases, J lost 4 bases, and 14 bases lay in between. The germline CDR1 and CDR2 sequences are MDHEN and SYDVKM. CDR3 bases: TGTGCCAGCAGTTCTCGCTCCGGACAGTACGAGCAGTACTTC. As protein: CASSSRSGQYEQYF.

This sequence joins TRBV28 and TRBJ1-5, with D perhaps TRBD1 (6 bases). CDR1 and CDR2 from the germline V gene are MDHEN and SYDVKM. The CDR3 runs to 14 residues. Trimming took off 10 bases at V and 2 bases at J, with 15 bases between the two ends. The CDR3 DNA reads as TGTGCCATAGGAAGAGGGGGTGGCAATCAGCCCCAGCATTTT. Its translation: CAIGRGGGNQPQHF.

V is TRBV10-3 and J is TRBJ2-3; weak D call: TRBD1 (5 bases). The length of the CDR3 is 13 residues. CDR1 ENHRY and CDR2 SYGVKD come from the germline V gene. V gave up 10 bases and J gave up 2 bases, with 13 bases separating them. The CDR3 bases are TGTGCCACAGGGCTACGCCACACAGATACGCAGTATTTT. It codes for CATGLRHTDTQYF.

This chain's CDR3 is CASRWTGDYQPQHF. The CDR3 DNA reads as TGTGCCAGTAGGTGGACAGGGGATTATCAGCCCCAGCATTTT. The chain employs TRBV19 and TRBJ1-5; 9 bases are a match to TRBD1. CDR1 is LNHDA and CDR2 is SQIVND in the germline V gene (reference sequence). CDR3 size: 14 residues. With 6 bases clipped from V and 5 bases from J, the junction kept 5 bases outside the gene matches.

The chain links TRBV3-1 (or the pseudogene TRBV3-2) to TRBJ1-2; D ambiguous. Germline V gene sequence: CDR1 LGHDT, CDR2 YNNKEL (reference sequence). The V end lost 4 bases, the J end lost 5 bases, and 20 bases lay between the germline ends. CDR3 length equals 16 residues. CDR3 coding DNA: TGTGCCAGCAGCCCTAACCCAGGACTGCCTGGGTATGGCTACACCTTC. Amino acids: CASSPNPGLPGYGYTF.

V gene TRBV2 combines with J gene TRBJ2-2, with D perhaps matching TRBD2 (6 bases). Germline V CDR1 and CDR2: SNHLY, FYNNEI. CDR3 length equals 15 residues. Trimming removed 7 bases at V and 3 bases at J, with 15 bases between. CDR3 region: CASTQAGLDTGELFF. CDR3 sequence (DNA): TGTGCCAGCACCCAGGCGGGGCTTGACACCGGGGAGCTGTTTTTT.

This clone was seen only once. This chain connects TRBV6-5 to TRBJ2-7; TRBD2 aligns across 9 bases. The CDR3 spans 16 residues. CDR1 is MNHEY and CDR2 is SVGAGI in the germline V gene. V dropped 0 bases and J dropped 7; count of bases not matched to a gene: 10. This CDR3 reads CASSYSTAGGLREQYF. The CDR3 DNA reads TGTGCCAGCAGTTACTCGACTGCGGGAGGGTTGAGAGAGCAGTACTTC.

This clone was seen a single time. The chain carries TRBV9 and TRBJ1-2, with a tentative D call TRBD1 (6 bases). The CDR3 totals 17 residues. Trimming left V 0 bases short and J 2 bases short, with 17 bases between. Germline values: CDR1 SGDLS, CDR2 YYNGEE. CDR3 coding DNA: TGTGCCAGCAGCGTAGGTCTTCAAACAGGGCTCAACTATGGCTACACCTTC. Translation gives CASSVGLQTGLNYGYTF.

The V and J genes are TRBV13 and TRBJ2-5; tentatively, D is TRBD2 (5 bases). Germline loops: CDR1 PRHDT, CDR2 FYEKMQ (reference sequence). V dropped 3 bases and J dropped 1 base, with 12 bases sitting between them. The CDR3 covers 15 residues. The CDR3 protein is CASSFPHGGQETQYF. The DNA for the CDR3 is TGTGCCAGCAGCTTTCCACACGGAGGCCAAGAGACCCAGTACTTC.

The chain joins TRBV7-8 to TRBJ2-7; D is perhaps TRBD1 (6 bases). V lost 5 bases and J lost 1, with 18 bases in between. CDR1 is SGHVS, CDR2 FQNEAQ, per germline. The CDR3 extends over 16 amino acids. This chain's CDR3 is CASSLTRTESSYEQYV. The CDR3 nucleotides read TGTGCCAGCAGCCTAACGCGGACAGAAAGTTCCTACGAGCAGTACGTC.

The chain carries TRBV13 and TRBJ2-4; possible D gene TRBD1, 6 bases. The CDR3 is 14 amino acids. With 5 bases removed from V and 7 bases from J, the gap between germline ends came to 15 bases. The germline CDR1 and CDR2 sequences are PRHDT and FYEKMQ (reference sequence). The CDR3 region is CASSNSRTANIQYF. The CDR3 nucleotides read TGTGCCAGCAGCAATTCCCGGACAGCGAACATTCAGTACTTC.

The chain couples TRBV5-4 to TRBJ2-1; 14 bases agree with TRBD2. Unmatched junction bases numbered 6, after V lost 3 bases and J lost 10 bases. This CDR3 has 15 residues. CDR1 SGHNT and CDR2 YYREEE come from the germline V gene (reference sequence). CDR3 residues: CASSSGLAGGGEQFF. CDR3 DNA: TGTGCCAGCAGCTCCGGACTAGCGGGGGGAGGGGAGCAGTTCTTC.